This T cell receptor beta chain stems from a study of beta chain features in type 1 diabetes. V was trimmed by 6 bases and J by 3 bases, leaving 15 bases between them. The CDR3 extends over 14 amino acids. The germline V gene has CDR1 MNHNY and CDR2 SVGAGI (reference sequence). This clone has more than one count but fewer than ten. Antigen: not known. Reverse transcription of all isolated RNA meant that expressed TCRB transcripts were sequenced. TCRdb's copy holds only in-frame clones and misses some; the assay was immunoSEQ multiplex PCR. The profile shows nearly 350,000 clones, approximately 8% of them singletons. Study-wide results and limits: Healthy donors had naive, central memory and Treg TCRB repertoires that appeared less similar than those seen among patients.

The V call is TRBV6-6, the J call TRBJ2-7; no firm D call. The sequence came from a woman younger than 30 in good health. Sequencing used central memory CD4+ T cells from blood. CDR3 residues: CASREPRSLYEQYF. The CDR3 DNA reads as TGTGCCAGCAGAGAACCCCGGAGCCTCTACGAGCAGTACTTC.